This entry features one T cell receptor beta chain sequence. Its antigen is as yet unknown. One junction end disagrees with the germline gene, perhaps due to a read error. There were TCR beta CDR3 regions amplified from RNA transcripts. HTBI primers were the set used in a first-round RT-PCR of the TCR CDR3. TCRdb itself ran the multiplex PCR reads through MiXCR, one entry per CDR3 protein. The repertoire has a few hundred thousand distinct CDR3 sequences, about a fifth of them found once; the top ten carry around 4%. The data were obtained in a study of T cells in Graves' hyperthyroidism and ophthalmopathy. Each patient was aged 18 to 65 and had newly diagnosed hyperthyroidism of under 2 months' duration. Those patients with uncontrolled infection, other autoimmune disease, pregnancy or lactation were excluded. CDR3 length: 16 residues. Germline-derived CDR1 and CDR2 are DFQATT and SNEGSKA (reference sequence).

Whole-study results and caveats: Most thyroid clonotypes that were expanded above 0.001 also turned up in blood. Separation of ophthalmopathy from stable hyperthyroidism was achieved by a 13 V-J model.

The chain couples TRBV20-1 to TRBJ1-3; D might be TRBD1 (6 bases). Source material: blood. The source is a woman under 30 with Graves' hyperthyroidism. The CDR3 loop is CSARDSGAPSGNTIYF. The DNA of the CDR3 is TGCAGCGCTAGAGATTCAGGGGCACCCTCTGGAAACACCATATATTTT.